The 8 T cell receptor beta chains in this list originate from one sample, sequenced in a study of blood T cell repertoires in COVID-19 (dated by TCRdb to about 2020). Receptor libraries were prepared by the immunoSEQ multiplex PCR assay. The immuneACCESS repertoire file appears here via TCRdb, limited to in-frame rearrangements. These files lack a portion of the clones; in checked studies, under half of the deficit traces to unresolved V genes, and the cause of the others is not known. Counted in this sample were more than 150,000 clones; roughly 87% of them appeared once. Together, the top ten hold 7% of the sample. Sample: PBMCs or T cells enriched from blood (not recorded which). The receptors come from a woman aged 50 to 65 who had recovered from COVID-19.

The V call is TRBV5-1, the J call TRBJ1-1; D may be TRBD1 (6 bases). V lost 3 bases and J lost 6, with 12 bases in between. The germline V gene has CDR1 SGHRS and CDR2 YFSETQ. CDR3 length equals 13 residues. CDR3 sequence reads: CASSYTGTPEAFF. CDR3 DNA: TGCGCCAGCAGCTATACCGGGACACCTGAAGCTTTCTTT.

The J gene is TRBJ1-1, the V gene TRBV21-1; the D call of TRBD1 is as the table states it, not checked on the DNA. TRBV21-1 is an annotated pseudogene. CDR3 size: 16 residues. Written as DNA, the CDR3 is TGTGCCAGCAGGCCGAACAACGACAGGGTTGGCACTGAAGCTTTCTTT. Encoded protein: CASRPNNDRVGTEAFF.

This clone was counted between two and nine times. CDR3 nucleotides: TGTGCCACCAGCAGAGGGCGGCCCCGACTAGCGGGAGACCCTAACCCTCGAGAGCAGTACTTC. Protein sequence: CATSRGRPRLAGDPNPREQYF. The chain combines TRBV15 with TRBJ2-7; 12 bases are a match to TRBD2. After removal of 1 base from V and 7 bases from J, the junction contained 23 bases not matched to a gene. In germline, CDR1 is LNHNV, CDR2 YYDKDF (reference sequence). The CDR3 consists of 21 residues.

This clone was counted a single time. The chain uses TRBV3-1 (or the pseudogene TRBV3-2) and TRBJ2-6; 10 nucleotides line up with TRBD2. Germline V gives CDR1 LGHDT, CDR2 YNNKEL (reference sequence). The V segment lost 1 base and the J segment 3 bases; nucleotides outside the gene matches: 6. The CDR3 covers 18 residues. In nucleotides, the CDR3 is TGTGCCAGCAGCCAAGGGCTAGCGGGAGTTGGTGGGGCCAACGTCCTGACTTTC. Amino acids: CASSQGLAGVGGANVLTF.

V usage is TRBV2 and J usage is TRBJ2-2; TRBD2 might be the D (6 bases). V was pared by 6 bases and J by 1 base, with 12 bases between. Per the germline V gene, CDR1 is SNHLY and CDR2 is FYNNEI. CDR3 length equals 15 residues. The CDR3 protein is CASRAGTQNTGELFF. CDR3 sequence (DNA): TGTGCCAGCAGAGCCGGGACTCAGAACACCGGGGAGCTGTTTTTT.

This clone has only one observation. The chain recombines TRBV28 with TRBJ1-4; D might be TRBD1 (6 bases). Germline CDR1 and CDR2: MDHEN and SYDVKM. Trimming took off 6 bases at V and 4 bases at J, with 12 bases between the two ends. The CDR3 sequence is 14 residues long. DNA of the CDR3: TGTGCCAGCAGCCGAGGGGACATTAATGAAAAACTGTTTTTT. Protein product: CASSRGDINEKLFF.

There are a few counts of this clone. This chain's CDR3 is CASSHRDSLDEQYF. The DNA for the CDR3 is TGTGCCAGCAGTCACCGGGACAGCCTAGACGAGCAGTACTTC. The rearrangement links TRBV27 to TRBJ2-7, with TRBD1 identical over 7 bases. The CDR3 is 14 residues long. CDR1 MNHEY and CDR2 SMNVEV come from the germline V gene (reference sequence). V dropped 5 bases and J dropped 5; count of bases not matched to a gene: 9.

This chain uses TRBV3-1 (or the pseudogene TRBV3-2) with TRBJ1-1, with D perhaps matching TRBD1 (5 bases). CDR3 length equals 14 residues. CDR1 is LGHDT, CDR2 YNNKEL, per germline (reference sequence). V lost 1 base and J 5 bases, leaving 11 bases between the germline ends. DNA of the CDR3: TGTGCCAGCAGCCAAGTGACGGGGGGGACTGAAGCTTTCTTT. Amino acid sequence: CASSQVTGGTEAFF.